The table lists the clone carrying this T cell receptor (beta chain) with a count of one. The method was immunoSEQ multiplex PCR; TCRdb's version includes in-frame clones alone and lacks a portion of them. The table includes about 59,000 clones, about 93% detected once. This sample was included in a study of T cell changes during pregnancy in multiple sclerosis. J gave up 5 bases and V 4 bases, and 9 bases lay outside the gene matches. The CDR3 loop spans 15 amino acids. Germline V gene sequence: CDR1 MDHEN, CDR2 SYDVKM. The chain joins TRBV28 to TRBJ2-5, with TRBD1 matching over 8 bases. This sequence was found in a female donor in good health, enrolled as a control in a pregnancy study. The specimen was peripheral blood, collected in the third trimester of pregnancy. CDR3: CASSSPQGALETQYF. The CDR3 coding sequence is TGTGCCAGCAGTTCTCCCCAGGGGGCGTTGGAGACCCAGTACTTC.